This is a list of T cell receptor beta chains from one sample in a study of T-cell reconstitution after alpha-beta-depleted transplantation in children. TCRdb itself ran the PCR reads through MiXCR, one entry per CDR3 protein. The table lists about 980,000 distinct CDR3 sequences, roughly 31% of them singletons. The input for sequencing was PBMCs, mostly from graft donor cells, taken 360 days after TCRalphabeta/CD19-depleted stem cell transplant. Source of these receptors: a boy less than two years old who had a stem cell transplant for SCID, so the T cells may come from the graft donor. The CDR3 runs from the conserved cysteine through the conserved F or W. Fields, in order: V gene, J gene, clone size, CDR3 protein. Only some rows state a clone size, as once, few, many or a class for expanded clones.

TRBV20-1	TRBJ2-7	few	CSARLQPYEQYF
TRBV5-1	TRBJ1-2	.	CASSPWDSTYGYTF
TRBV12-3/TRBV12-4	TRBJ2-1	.	CASSLTSGETNEQFF
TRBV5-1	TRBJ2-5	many	CASSIPEETQYF
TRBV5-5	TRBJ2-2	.	CASSLLGLGNTGELFF
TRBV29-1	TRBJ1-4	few	CSVGGQGEKLFF
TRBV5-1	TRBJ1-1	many	CASSERPNTEAFF
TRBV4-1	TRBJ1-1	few	CASSQGPLENTEAFF
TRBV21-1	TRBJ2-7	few	CASSTGQADSYEQYF
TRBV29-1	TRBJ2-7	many	CSVKTKWGYEQYF
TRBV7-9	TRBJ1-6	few	CASSLGGSDSPLHF
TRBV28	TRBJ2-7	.	CASSSRDSLSSYEQYF
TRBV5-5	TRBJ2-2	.	CASSLRSQNTGELFF
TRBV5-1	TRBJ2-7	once	CASSLADSGFYEQYF
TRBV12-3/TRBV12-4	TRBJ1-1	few	CASSLGQGAPMNTEAFF
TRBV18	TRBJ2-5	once	CASSRQAQKGETQYF
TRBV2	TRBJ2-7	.	CASSASTPFEQYF
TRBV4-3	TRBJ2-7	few	CASSQTGTGNYEQYF
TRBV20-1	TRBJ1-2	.	CSAPVPYGYTF
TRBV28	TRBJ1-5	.	CASSLFPHSNQPQHF
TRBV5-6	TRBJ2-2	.	CASSLAGRKNTGELFF
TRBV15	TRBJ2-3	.	CATSSRDRGLTDTQYF
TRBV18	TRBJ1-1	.	CASSPIENKNTEAFF
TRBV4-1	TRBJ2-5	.	CASSQGQAGARYQETQYF
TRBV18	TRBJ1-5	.	CASSPTLIRDRSTPQHF
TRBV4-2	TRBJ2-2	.	CASRSRGAGSNTGELFF
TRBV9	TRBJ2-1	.	CASSPRGGTGGGNEQFF
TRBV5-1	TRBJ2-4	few	CASSITPTDSLTIQYF
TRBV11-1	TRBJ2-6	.	CASSLLVGPSGANVLTF
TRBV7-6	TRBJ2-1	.	CASSSRAWGEDEQFF
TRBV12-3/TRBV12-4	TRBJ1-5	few	CASTIDRVNQPQHF
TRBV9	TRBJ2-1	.	CASSGHGTYNEQFF
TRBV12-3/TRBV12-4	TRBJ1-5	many	CASSLGLNQPQHF
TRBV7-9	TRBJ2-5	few	CASGGWGHQYQETQYF
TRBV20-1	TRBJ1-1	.	CSARAGGRNTEAFF
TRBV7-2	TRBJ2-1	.	CASSLVRWGGLINEQFF
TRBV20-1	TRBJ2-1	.	CSASSTGGLYNEQFF
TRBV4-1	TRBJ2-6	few	CASSQDQAGMYSGANVLTF
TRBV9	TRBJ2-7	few	CASSATDRGKPYEQYF
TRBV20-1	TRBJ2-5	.	CSASSAQETQYF
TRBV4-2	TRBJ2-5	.	CASSQVMVAGGRETQYF
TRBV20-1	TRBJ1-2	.	CSARDRRTLFYGYTF
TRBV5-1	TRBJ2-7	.	CASSLRASGEQYF
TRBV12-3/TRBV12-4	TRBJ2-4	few	CATTNQLNIQYF
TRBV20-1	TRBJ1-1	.	CSMGQGNAEAFF
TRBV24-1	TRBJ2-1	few	CATSPQGPYNEQFF
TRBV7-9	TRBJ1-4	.	CASSFGPLTNEKLFF
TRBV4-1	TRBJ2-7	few	CASSQDGLAPSYEQYF
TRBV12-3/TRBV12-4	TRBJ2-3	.	CASSLRGLAGGLTDTQYF
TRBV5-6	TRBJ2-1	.	CASSYPSGTGSYNEQFF
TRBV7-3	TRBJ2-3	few	CASSPITSGAKYSTDTQYF
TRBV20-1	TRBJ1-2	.	CSARAGATGGYTF
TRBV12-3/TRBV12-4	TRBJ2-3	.	CASSRQGKSTDTQYF